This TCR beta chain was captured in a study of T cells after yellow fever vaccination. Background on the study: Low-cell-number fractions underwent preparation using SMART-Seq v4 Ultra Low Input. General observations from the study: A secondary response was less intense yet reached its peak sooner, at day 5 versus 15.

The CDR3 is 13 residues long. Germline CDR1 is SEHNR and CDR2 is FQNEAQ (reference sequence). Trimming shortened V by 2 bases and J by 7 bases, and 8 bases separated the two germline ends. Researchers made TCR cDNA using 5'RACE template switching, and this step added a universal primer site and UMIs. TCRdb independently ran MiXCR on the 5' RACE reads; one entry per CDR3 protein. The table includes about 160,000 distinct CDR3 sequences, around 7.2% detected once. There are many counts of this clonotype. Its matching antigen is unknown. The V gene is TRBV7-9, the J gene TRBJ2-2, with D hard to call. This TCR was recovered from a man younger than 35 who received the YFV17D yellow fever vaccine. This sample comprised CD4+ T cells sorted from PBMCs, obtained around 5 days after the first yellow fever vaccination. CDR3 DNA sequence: TGTGCCAGCAGCTTAAACGTGGACGGGGAGCTGTTTTTT. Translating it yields CASSLNVDGELFF. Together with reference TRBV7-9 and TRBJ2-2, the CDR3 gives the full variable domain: DTGVSQNPRHKITKRGQNVTFRCDPISEHNRLYWYRQTLGQGPEFLTYFQNEAQLEKSRLLSDRFSAERPKGSFSTLEIQRTEQGDSAMYLCASSLNVDGELFFGEGSRLTVL.